This TCR beta chain is drawn from a study of identical twins. The V end lost 6 bases, the J end lost 11 bases, and 16 bases lay between the germline ends. The CDR3 is 12 amino acids. TCRdb re-analysed the 5' RACE reads in MiXCR, keeping a single row per CDR3 protein. The sample lists 650,000 to 750,000 distinct CDR3 sequences, less than 25% occurring once. Comments on this clonotype: The antigen is not known.

Points from the study as a whole: Partly confounded zero-insertion analyses could result from invariant MAIT and iNKT cells.

The sample also formed part of further work on T cells expressing NK-cell markers. That work states: Among the eight sequenced donors, seven tested HCMV-seropositive and one tested seronegative. The contribution of dominant NKG2C+ clonotypes to CD8+ T cells in several donors was 1.0-7.0%.

The TCR sequence derives from a woman between 18 and 30 years old in good health. The sequenced sample consisted of PBMCs. The chain combines TRBV12-3 or TRBV12-4 with TRBJ1-1, with D unresolved. Here the CDR3 reads CASSVYPTMAFF. CDR3 in DNA: TGTGCCAGCAGCGTTTATCCTACCATGGCTTTCTTT.